This T cell receptor (beta chain) originates from a study of T cells in Graves' hyperthyroidism and ophthalmopathy. Study-wide points: Ophthalmopathy, which appeared later, was predicted by the model a median around 6.5 months before onset. Expanded thyroid clonotypes (above 0.001) were mostly also found in blood.

Authors of the study amplified TCR beta CDR3 regions from RNA transcripts. TCR CDR3 regions were first amplified by RT-PCR with HTBI primers. Each CDR3 protein is one row after TCRdb ran MiXCR on the multiplex PCR reads. Of 300,000 to 500,000 distinct CDR3 sequences listed, over 13% were seen once; the top ten hold around 30%. To note about this clonotype: Its specificity is unknown.

Ophthalmopathy patients had moderate-to-severe active disease, CAS ≥3, NOSPECS ≥4, and disease duration under 3 months. Not enrolled were patients with uncontrolled infection, other autoimmune disease, pregnancy or lactation. V lost 10 bases and J lost 8, with 15 bases in between. This CDR3 is built from 12 residues. Sequences were obtained from blood. The clonotype comes from a man aged 45-60 years with Graves' ophthalmopathy. The chain uses TRBV12-3 or TRBV12-4 and TRBJ2-1; D may be TRBD1 (7 bases). The DNA for the CDR3 is TGTGCCACAAACAGGGGAGGCGATGAGCAGTTCTTC. Protein: CATNRGGDEQFF.